This T cell receptor (beta chain) was sequenced during a study of T cell repertoires in cytomegalovirus infection. Study-level background: The authors relied on CMV epitopes, both recently identified HLA-C-restricted and well-studied HLA-B-restricted. Evidence of both CMV infection and a matching HLA type came from public TCR beta signatures.

TCRdb called the reads again in MiXCR, with one record for every CDR3 protein. The sample includes over 40,000 distinct CDR3 sequences, about 21% of them seen just once. Trimming shortened V by 4 bases and J by 4 bases, and 9 bases separated the two germline ends. From germline, CDR1 is SGHTA and CDR2 FQGTGA. The CDR3 runs 13 residues. Study results and caveats: Identification of carriers of CMV plus the relevant HLA was achieved through cumulative public TCR beta family frequency. There were HLA-C-restricted CMV-specific TCR beta clonotypes dominating the ex vivo response.

On this clonotype: Antigen unknown.

The TCR comes from a human donor in good health (CMV status not recorded). Some clones in this sample may be carry-over from other donors' samples. The rearrangement uses TRBV7-3 and TRBJ2-3; D is unclear. Material: CD8+ T cells from cultured PBMCs, obtained from culture after CMV antigen stimulation. This CDR3 reads CASSSSTADTQYF. CDR3 DNA: TGTGCCAGCAGCTCATCTACCGCAGATACGCAGTATTTT.